This T cell receptor beta chain was sequenced for a study of shared clonotypes between healthy human individuals. Notes on this clone: Its antigen remains unknown.

Broader study findings: The study found about 5% of naive CD4 clonotypes shared across a few donors. In general, naive subsets displayed greater estimated richness than memory subsets did.

Everyone who donated was a Caucasian adult who lived in Nashville, Tennessee. The split of CD4+ cells yielded CD45RA+ naive and CD45RA-negative memory subsets. The protocol was immunoSEQ multiplex PCR, while the TCRdb copy is restricted to in-frame clones and leaves out a portion. The table records 2 million or so clones, roughly 94% of them present only once. From germline, CDR1 is MNHEY and CDR2 SMNVEV (reference sequence). Trimming took off 3 bases at V and 7 bases at J, with 9 bases between the two ends. The CDR3 covers 13 residues. The chain employs TRBV27 and TRBJ2-2, with no clear D. Sequencing was done on a sample of naive CD4+ T cells sorted from blood. Subset in this sample: CD45RA+ positively selected. The TCR was taken from a man between 18 and 29 years old in good health. The CDR3 spells CASSFEVGGELFF. In DNA, the CDR3 is TGTGCCAGCAGTTTTGAGGTCGGCGGGGAGCTGTTTTTT.